The TCR beta chain described here comes from a study of identical twins. General study points: Low generation probability was overrepresented in out-of-frame alpha sequences shared by twins.

Template switching supplied a universal primer site; unique molecular identifiers were carried on the cDNA. TCRdb ran MiXCR on the 5' RACE reads and lists one entry per CDR3 protein. The sample records under 500,000 distinct CDR3 sequences, roughly an eighth being singletons. This clonotype has more than one count but fewer than ten. Its antigen remains unidentified. The sample was also linked to a second study, of yellow fever vaccine responses in identical twins. That paper states: After vaccination, twins' T cell response reportedly seemed partly convergent, partly personalized.

The clonotype was recovered from a woman aged 18 to 35 in good health. Sequencing input: CD4+ T cells sorted from blood.

The chain's CDR3 is CAISGGQNNEQFF. For the CDR3, the DNA is TGTGCCATCAGTGGAGGGCAAAACAATGAGCAGTTCTTC. The V gene is TRBV10-3, the J gene TRBJ2-1; D might be TRBD2 (5 bases). The CDR3 contains 13 residues. Looked up from germline, CDR1 is ENHRY and CDR2 is SYGVKD. Trimming pared 4 bases from V and 5 bases from J, leaving 9 bases between.